A single sample is the source of the 18 T cell receptor beta chains below, sequenced in a study of Tregs in tolerant kidney transplant recipients. Recipients received nonmyeloablative bone marrow transplants from related graft donors, with transient mixed chimerism. TCRdb's table, derived via immunoSEQ multiplex PCR, lists solely in-frame clones and lacks some. The repertoire holds tens of thousands of clones, more than 85% seen once, with about 1.5% in the top ten. Source: CD4+ T cells from blood (PBMCs), taken 12 months after the transplant. The receptors stem from a human patient who received a combined kidney and bone marrow transplant. Some T cells may be graft donor cells.

This clone was counted once. V and J are TRBV4-3 and TRBJ1-2; the D is unclear. The CDR3 covers 13 residues. Germline V gene lookup returns CDR1 LGHNA and CDR2 YSLEER. V gave up 0 bases and J gave up 4 bases, with 6 bases separating them. In DNA, the CDR3 is TGCGCCAGCAGCCAAGACAGCGTCTATGGCTACACCTTC. It translates to CASSQDSVYGYTF.

The J gene is TRBJ2-3, the V gene TRBV15; 7 bases align to TRBD2. The CDR3 spans 16 residues. Looked up from germline, CDR1 is LNHNV and CDR2 is YYDKDF (reference sequence). V trimming: 2 bases; J trimming: 1 base; junction bases outside the gene matches: 6. This CDR3 reads CATSRRSLAGTDTQYF. In nucleotides, the CDR3 is TGTGCCACCAGCAGAAGGTCCCTAGCGGGCACAGATACGCAGTATTTT.

The CDR3 nucleotides are TGTGCCATCAGCGGAGGGCAGACATCCCTTAACTATGGCTACACCTTC. Translation gives CAISGGQTSLNYGYTF. The gene calls are TRBV10-3 and TRBJ1-2, with unresolved D. The CDR3 loop spans 16 amino acids. V was shortened by 6 bases and J by 1 base, with 18 bases between the two germline ends. Looked up from germline, CDR1 is ENHRY and CDR2 is SYGVKD.

This sequence joins TRBV11-3 and TRBJ2-7, with unresolved D. The CDR3 loop spans 13 amino acids. Trimming cost V 5 bases and J 9 bases, with 17 bases left between them. Germline V gene lookup returns CDR1 SGHNT and CDR2 YENEEA. The CDR3 sequence: CASSPDRLTRQYF. Here the CDR3 DNA reads TGTGCCAGCAGCCCAGACCGACTTACGCGGCAGTACTTC. Filled out from reference TRBV11-3 and TRBJ2-7, the complete variable domain reads EAGVVQSPRYKIIEKKQPVAFWCNPISGHNTLYWYLQNLGQGPELLIRYENEEAVDDSQLPKDRFSAERLKGVDSTLKIQPAELGDSAVYLCASSPDRLTRQYFGPGTRLTVT.

With respect to this clone: In the same sample, other DNA sequences code for this CDR3. The chain carries TRBV5-4 and TRBJ1-6; D is uncertain. Germline V gene lookup returns CDR1 SGHNT and CDR2 YYREEE (reference sequence). V was trimmed by 0 bases and J by 13 bases, leaving 11 bases between them. CDR3 length: 13 residues. The CDR3 region has the DNA TGTGCCAGCAGCTTGGAACTCGCCTCCCCCCTCCACTTT. Its translation is CASSLELASPLHF.

V usage is TRBV6-5 and J usage is TRBJ2-1, with 8 bases that match TRBD1. The V gene's germline CDR1 is MNHEY and CDR2 SVGAGI. The junction had 13 bases not matched to a gene; V was cut back by 8 bases and J by 10 bases. The CDR3 extends over 14 amino acids. The CDR3 loop reads CASRRDRYFLEQFF. The CDR3, as DNA: TGTGCCAGCCGTCGGGACAGGTACTTTTTAGAGCAGTTCTTC.

The chain employs TRBV4-3 and TRBJ1-3; D is unresolved. The V gene's germline CDR1 is LGHNA and CDR2 YSLEER. The CDR3 has 22 amino acids. The V end lost 0 bases, the J end lost 0 bases, and 27 bases lay between the germline ends. This chain's CDR3 is CASSQELHLPASVPRSGNTIYF. The CDR3 DNA sequence: TGCGCCAGCAGCCAAGAGCTCCACCTCCCGGCCAGCGTCCCTCGCTCTGGAAACACCATATATTTT.

J is TRBJ1-5 and V is TRBV29-1; TRBD1 aligns across 9 bases. The CDR3 is 14 amino acids. Germline assignment: CDR1 SQVTM and CDR2 ANQGSEA. V shed 6 bases and J 3 bases; nucleotides not matched to a gene: 6. The CDR3 nucleotides are TGCAGCGTCAATGGACAGGGGCCCAATCAGCCCCAGCATTTT. Protein sequence: CSVNGQGPNQPQHF.

The J gene is TRBJ1-5, the V gene TRBV7-2; D perhaps matches TRBD1 (5 bases). The CDR3 length is 16 residues. V was clipped by 1 base and J by 2 bases, with 12 bases between them. In germline, CDR1 is SGHTA, CDR2 FQGNSA. CDR3 amino acids: CASSLGQWYGNQPQHF. The CDR3 DNA reads TGTGCCAGCAGCTTAGGACAGTGGTATGGCAATCAGCCCCAGCATTTT.

The CDR3 nucleotides are TGTGCCAGAAGCTTGGGGCTAGCTTTTGGGGCCAACGTCCTGACTTTC. Its protein is CARSLGLAFGANVLTF. V is TRBV5-3 and J is TRBJ2-6; D perhaps matches TRBD2 (5 bases). TRBV5-3 is an open reading frame, and its role is uncertain. V dropped 0 bases and J dropped 3 bases, with 10 bases sitting between them. There are 16 residues in the CDR3.

V and J are TRBV5-1 and TRBJ2-7, with 10 nucleotides matching TRBD1. The CDR3 length is 15 residues. CDR1 and CDR2 (germline): SGHRS, YFSETQ. V shed 3 bases and J 1 base; nucleotides not matched to a gene: 4. Written as DNA, the CDR3 is TGCGCCAGCAGCTCGGGGGGACAGGGGTCCTACGAGCAGTACTTC. As protein: CASSSGGQGSYEQYF. The full variable domain, with the rest looked up from reference TRBV5-1 and TRBJ2-7, is KAGVTQTPRYLIKTRGQQVTLSCSPISGHRSVSWYQQTPGQGLQFLFEYFSETQRNKGNFPGRFSGRQFSNSRSEMNVSTLELGDSALYLCASSSGGQGSYEQYFGPGTRLTVT.

The V call is TRBV10-3, the J call TRBJ2-2, with 8 positions matching TRBD2. Germline V gives CDR1 ENHRY, CDR2 SYGVKD. The CDR3 covers 17 residues. Trimming removed 3 bases from V and 1 base from J; junction bases left unmatched: 7. CDR3 in amino acids: CAISEESGRGNTGELFF. The DNA of the CDR3 is TGTGCCATCAGTGAAGAGAGCGGGAGAGGGAACACCGGGGAGCTGTTTTTT.

The V call is TRBV11-3, the J call TRBJ2-5; possibly TRBD1 for D (6 bases). V dropped 5 bases and J dropped 2 bases, with 9 bases sitting between them. The germline gives CDR1 SGHNT, CDR2 YENEEA. The CDR3 is 13 residues long. This chain's CDR3 is CASSRGQQETQYF. As DNA, the CDR3 is TGTGCCAGCAGCAGAGGACAGCAAGAGACCCAGTACTTC.

The V and J genes are TRBV11-3 and TRBJ2-7; D may be TRBD1 (6 bases). V was shortened by 5 bases and J by 0 bases, with 20 bases between the two germline ends. The CDR3 totals 17 residues. In germline, CDR1 is SGHNT, CDR2 YENEEA. CDR3 coding DNA: TGTGCCAGCAGCACAATTCGTGGCAGGGGTTCCTCCTACGAGCAGTACTTC. Protein: CASSTIRGRGSSYEQYF.

The CDR3 spells CASSVGQGLANYGYTF. The CDR3 bases are TGTGCCAGCAGCGTGGGTCAGGGGTTGGCTAACTATGGCTACACCTTC. The rearrangement uses TRBV9 and TRBJ1-2; D is perhaps TRBD1 (6 bases). Per the germline V gene, CDR1 is SGDLS and CDR2 is YYNGEE. Deletions cut 2 bases from V and 0 bases from J, with 14 bases between. There are 16 residues in the CDR3.

This chain connects TRBV6-5 to TRBJ2-3; TRBD2 agrees at 7 bases. Germline V gives CDR1 MNHEY, CDR2 SVGAGI. The CDR3 covers 15 residues. Trimming removed 2 bases from V and 4 bases from J; junction bases left unmatched: 6. CDR3 DNA: TGTGCCAGCAGTTACCGGGGGGATGGACCAGATACGCAGTATTTT. It yields the protein CASSYRGDGPDTQYF.

V and J are TRBV4-2 and TRBJ1-5, with no clear D. Between the trimmed V and J ends, which lost 0 bases and 5 bases, there was a span of 11 bases. The CDR3 runs 15 residues. Germline V gene sequence: CDR1 LGHNA, CDR2 YNFKEQ. The CDR3 nucleotides are TGTGCCAGCAGCCAAGATGGGCAGGTTTATCAGCCCCAGCATTTT. Its protein product is CASSQDGQVYQPQHF.

This chain uses TRBV2 with TRBJ1-5; D gene uncertain. The CDR3 spans 13 residues. CDR1 is SNHLY and CDR2 is FYNNEI in the germline V gene. Trimming removed 8 bases from V and 0 bases from J, with 8 bases in between. The CDR3 region has the DNA TGTGCCAGCCGGGGAGATAGCAATCAGCCCCAGCATTTT. Translation gives CASRGDSNQPQHF.